What follows are 19 T cell receptor beta chains derived from one specimen sequenced in a study of blood T cell repertoires in COVID-19. The data were produced by immunoSEQ multiplex PCR, yet TCRdb's version contains in-frame clones alone and is incomplete. The sample lists hundreds of thousands of clones; around 86% were seen once. The sequencing sample was made of PBMCs or T cells enriched from blood (not recorded which). The source of these receptors is a man aged 40-49 years who had recovered from COVID-19.

The chain employs TRBV13 and TRBJ2-3, with 8 nucleotides matching TRBD1. The CDR3 spans 13 residues. The trim removed 5 bases at V and 6 bases at J, leaving 4 bases unmatched. Per the germline V gene, CDR1 is PRHDT and CDR2 is FYEKMQ (reference sequence). In nucleotides, the CDR3 is TGTGCCAGCAGCAGAACAGGGGGGGATACGCAGTATTTT. Its translation is CASSRTGGDTQYF.

The V call is TRBV5-1, the J call TRBJ1-6; a weak D match, TRBD1 (6 bases). Germline loops: CDR1 SGHRS, CDR2 YFSETQ. V lost 7 bases to trimming and J lost 10 bases, with 15 bases between them. This CDR3 is 13 amino acids long. The CDR3 loop is CASGRQVNSPLHF. Here the CDR3 DNA reads TGCGCCAGCGGTCGACAGGTCAACTCACCCCTCCACTTT. The full variable domain, with the rest looked up from reference TRBV5-1 and TRBJ1-6, is KAGVTQTPRYLIKTRGQQVTLSCSPISGHRSVSWYQQTPGQGLQFLFEYFSETQRNKGNFPGRFSGRQFSNSRSEMNVSTLELGDSALYLCASGRQVNSPLHFGNGTRLTVT.

This chain links TRBV2 with TRBJ2-3; 10 positions match TRBD1. The CDR3 consists of 12 residues. Germline CDR1 reads SNHLY; CDR2 reads FYNNEI. The J segment lost 2 bases and the V segment lost 11 bases, leaving 1 base of the junction unmatched. The CDR3 spells CAGTGDTDTQYF. CDR3 nucleotides: TGTGCCGGGACAGGGGACACAGATACGCAGTATTTT.

The genes are TRBV5-4 and TRBJ1-2; D remains ambiguous. The V end was cut by 0 bases, the J end by 0 bases, with 3 bases between. The CDR3 is 13 residues long. Per germline, CDR1 SGHNT and CDR2 YYREEE (reference sequence). CDR3 sequence reads: CASSLAANYGYTF. CDR3 coding DNA: TGTGCCAGCAGCTTGGCAGCTAACTATGGCTACACCTTC. The full variable domain, its missing parts supplied by reference TRBV5-4 and TRBJ1-2, is ETGVTQSPTHLIKTRGQQVTLRCSSQSGHNTVSWYQQALGQGPQFIFQYYREEENGRGNFPPRFSGLQFPNYSSELNVNALELDDSALYLCASSLAANYGYTFGSGTRLTVV.

A single count supports this clone. The chain employs TRBV7-8 and TRBJ1-6; D call uncertain. V lost 4 bases to trimming and J lost 3 bases, with 16 bases between them. The germline CDR1 and CDR2 sequences are SGHVS and FQNEAQ. This CDR3 contains 17 residues. CDR3 sequence: CASSSTVLRLYNSPLHF. The CDR3 region has the DNA TGTGCCAGCAGCTCAACGGTCTTGAGACTCTATAATTCACCCCTCCACTTT. Combining the CDR3 with reference TRBV7-8 and TRBJ1-6 gives the whole variable domain GAGVSQSPRYKVAKRGQDVALRCDPISGHVSLFWYQQALGQGPEFLTYFQNEAQLDKSGLPSDRFFAERPEGSVSTLKIQRTQQEDSAVYLCASSSTVLRLYNSPLHFGNGTRLTVT.

This chain connects TRBV5-1 to TRBJ1-2; a weak D match, TRBD1 (5 bases). There are 15 residues in the CDR3. V was shortened by 0 bases and J by 6 bases, with 15 bases between the two germline ends. Germline V CDR1 and CDR2: SGHRS, YFSETQ. CDR3 amino acids: CASSLDGRWGDGYTF. In DNA, the CDR3 is TGCGCCAGCAGCTTGGATGGCCGCTGGGGGGATGGCTACACCTTC.

This chain's CDR3 is CASSFADRELETQYF. The CDR3 DNA reads as TGTGCCAGCAGTTTCGCGGACAGGGAATTAGAGACCCAGTACTTC. The chain employs TRBV6-5 and TRBJ2-5, with 8 bases fitting TRBD1. Losses at the gene ends were 4 bases for V and 4 bases for J; bases not matched to a gene: 8. This CDR3 spans 15 amino acids. Germline values: CDR1 MNHEY, CDR2 SVGAGI.

V usage is TRBV6-5 and J usage is TRBJ2-7; TRBD1 aligns across 7 bases. Germline CDR1 is MNHEY and CDR2 is SVGAGI. CDR3 length equals 12 residues. The CDR3 loop is CVTGTATYEQYF. As DNA, the CDR3 is TGTGTCACCGGGACAGCTACCTACGAGCAGTACTTC.

The gene calls are TRBV2 and TRBJ1-6; D is unclear. Germline V CDR1 and CDR2: SNHLY, FYNNEI. The CDR3 is made up of 14 amino acids. V dropped 8 bases and J dropped 6 bases, with 14 bases sitting between them. Written as DNA, the CDR3 is TGTGCCAGCGAAGAGGCAAGGTTTAATTCACCCCTCCACTTT. Encoded protein: CASEEARFNSPLHF.

This clone showed up many times. J is TRBJ1-6 and V is TRBV6-2 or TRBV6-3, with TRBD1 as a possible D gene (5 bases). Germline V lookup: CDR1 MNHEY, CDR2 SVGEGT. The germline V and J ends were trimmed by 5 bases and 5 bases, with 13 bases remaining between them. The length of the CDR3 is 15 residues. CDR3 DNA sequence: TGTGCCAGCAGTGACGAAGGGGCTCATAATTCACCCCTCCACTTT. Translating it yields CASSDEGAHNSPLHF.

The chain recombines TRBV10-3 with TRBJ1-5, with a tentative D call TRBD1 (5 bases). This CDR3 is 15 amino acids long. The ends were cut back, 3 bases at V and 0 bases at J, with 9 bases in the middle. Germline V gene data show CDR1 as ENHRY and CDR2 as SYGVKD. CDR3 DNA: TGTGCCATCAGTGAAGGGGTCCATAGCAATCAGCCCCAGCATTTT. Its protein product is CAISEGVHSNQPQHF.

The rearrangement joins TRBV4-2 to TRBJ2-5; 11 nucleotides match TRBD2. V was clipped by 1 base and J by 6 bases; unmatched bases: 7. CDR3 length: 16 amino acids. Germline V gene sequence: CDR1 LGHNA, CDR2 YNFKEQ. In DNA form, the CDR3 reads TGTGCCAGCAGCCAAGGGGTGACTAGCGGGGTACAGACCCAGTACTTC. This sequence encodes CASSQGVTSGVQTQYF.

CDR3 sequence reads: CASSLAAETQYF. CDR3 nucleotides: TGTGCCAGCAGTTTAGCGGCAGAGACCCAGTACTTC. This chain connects TRBV12-3 or TRBV12-4 to TRBJ2-5; D is ambiguous. The ends were cut back, 0 bases at V and 4 bases at J, with 3 bases in the middle. This CDR3 has 12 amino acids.

This chain connects TRBV6-1 to TRBJ1-5; D unclear. The germline gives CDR1 MNHNS, CDR2 SASEGT. The CDR3 has 16 residues. The V end was cut by 0 bases, the J end by 5 bases, with 14 bases between. The CDR3 region is CASSEAEGQNYQPQHF. In DNA, the CDR3 is TGTGCCAGCAGTGAAGCTGAGGGCCAAAATTATCAGCCCCAGCATTTT.

CDR3 protein: CSARLAGAHTGELFF. The CDR3 bases are TGCAGCGCCCGCCTAGCGGGGGCTCACACCGGGGAGCTGTTTTTT. This chain uses TRBV29-1 with TRBJ2-2, with 10 bases that match TRBD2. The CDR3 sequence is 15 residues long. Germline CDR1 is SQVTM and CDR2 is ANQGSEA. With 7 bases clipped from V and 3 bases from J, the junction kept 8 bases outside the gene matches.

The chain has TRBV9 and TRBJ2-3; 9 bases are a match to TRBD2. Losses at the gene ends were 4 bases for V and 2 bases for J; bases not matched to a gene: 14. This CDR3 region has 18 residues. Germline V gives CDR1 SGDLS, CDR2 YYNGEE. The CDR3 DNA sequence: TGTGCCAGCAGCCCCAATCCAGGCGGGGGGGCTGACACAGATACGCAGTATTTT. This translates into CASSPNPGGGADTDTQYF. Looking up the rest from reference TRBV9 and TRBJ2-3 gives the full variable domain: DSGVTQTPKHLITATGQRVTLRCSPRSGDLSVYWYQQSLDQGLQFLIQYYNGEERAKGNILERFSAQQFPDLHSELNLSSLELGDSALYFCASSPNPGGGADTDTQYFGPGTRLTVL.

In nucleotides, the CDR3 is TGTGCCAGCAGTGAGAGGGAGCGGCACCTGGGATACGAGCAGTACTTC. Translation gives CASSERERHLGYEQYF. The rearrangement uses TRBV2 and TRBJ2-7, with D possibly being TRBD2 (5 bases). Germline V gives CDR1 SNHLY, CDR2 FYNNEI. V shed 3 bases and J shed 4 bases, with 19 bases lying between them. The CDR3 totals 16 residues.

This chain uses TRBV6-1 with TRBJ2-7, with 9 positions matching TRBD1. V trimming: 4 bases; J trimming: 3 bases; junction bases outside the gene matches: 16. The length of the CDR3 is 18 residues. From germline, CDR1 is MNHNS and CDR2 SASEGT. The CDR3 DNA reads TGTGCCAGCAGTGTTCGGTTGAGTAAGGGGACAGGGAACTACGAGCAGTACTTC. Translated: CASSVRLSKGTGNYEQYF.

The chain joins TRBV7-9 to TRBJ1-2; D unclear. CDR3 length: 14 amino acids. From germline, CDR1 is SEHNR and CDR2 FQNEAQ (reference sequence). Between the trimmed V and J ends, which lost 0 bases and 0 bases, there was a span of 5 bases. The CDR3 region is CASSLALANYGYTF. The CDR3 region has the DNA TGTGCCAGCAGCTTAGCACTCGCTAACTATGGCTACACCTTC.